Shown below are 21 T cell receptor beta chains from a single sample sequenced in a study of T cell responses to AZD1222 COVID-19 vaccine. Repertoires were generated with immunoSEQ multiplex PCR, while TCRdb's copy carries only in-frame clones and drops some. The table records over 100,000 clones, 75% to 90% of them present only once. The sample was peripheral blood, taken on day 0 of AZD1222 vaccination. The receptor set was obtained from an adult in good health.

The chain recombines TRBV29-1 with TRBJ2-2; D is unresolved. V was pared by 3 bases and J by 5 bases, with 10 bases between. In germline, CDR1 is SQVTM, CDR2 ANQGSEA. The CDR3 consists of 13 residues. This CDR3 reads CSVDGVSTGELFF. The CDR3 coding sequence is TGCAGCGTTGATGGGGTGTCGACCGGGGAGCTGTTTTTT.

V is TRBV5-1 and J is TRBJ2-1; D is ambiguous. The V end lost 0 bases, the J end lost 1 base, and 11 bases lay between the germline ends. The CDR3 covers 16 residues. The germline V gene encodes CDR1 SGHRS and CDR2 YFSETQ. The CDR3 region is CASSLDPSTSYNEQFF. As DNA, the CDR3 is TGCGCCAGCAGCTTGGACCCTTCCACATCCTACAATGAGCAGTTCTTC.

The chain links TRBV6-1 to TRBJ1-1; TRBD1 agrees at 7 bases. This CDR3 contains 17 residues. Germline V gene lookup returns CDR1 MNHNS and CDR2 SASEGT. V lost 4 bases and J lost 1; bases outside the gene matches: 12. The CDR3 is CASSGARTGVENTEAFF. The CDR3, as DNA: TGTGCCAGCAGTGGCGCGCGTACAGGGGTCGAGAACACTGAAGCTTTCTTT.

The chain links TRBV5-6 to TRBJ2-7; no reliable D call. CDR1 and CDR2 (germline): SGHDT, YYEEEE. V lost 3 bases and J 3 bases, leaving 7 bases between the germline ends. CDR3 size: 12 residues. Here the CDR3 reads CASSSQDYEQYF. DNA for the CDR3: TGTGCCAGCAGCTCCCAGGACTACGAGCAGTACTTC.

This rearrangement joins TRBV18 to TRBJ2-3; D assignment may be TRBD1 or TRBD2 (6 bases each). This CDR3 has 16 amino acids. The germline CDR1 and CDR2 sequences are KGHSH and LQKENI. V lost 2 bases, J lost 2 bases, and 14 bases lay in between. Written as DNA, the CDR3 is TGTGCCAGCTCACCAGCGGGGACAAAACCCACAGATACGCAGTATTTT. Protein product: CASSPAGTKPTDTQYF. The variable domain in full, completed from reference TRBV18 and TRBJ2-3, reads NAGVMQNPRHLVRRRGQEARLRCSPMKGHSHVYWYRQLPEEGLKFMVYLQKENIIDESGMPKERFSAEFPKEGPSILRIQQVVRGDSAAYFCASSPAGTKPTDTQYFGPGTRLTVL.

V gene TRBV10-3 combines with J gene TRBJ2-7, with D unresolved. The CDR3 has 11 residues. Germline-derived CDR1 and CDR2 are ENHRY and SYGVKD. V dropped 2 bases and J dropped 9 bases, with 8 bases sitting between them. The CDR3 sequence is CAISEATRQYF. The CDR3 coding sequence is TGTGCCATCAGTGAGGCGACACGGCAGTACTTC.

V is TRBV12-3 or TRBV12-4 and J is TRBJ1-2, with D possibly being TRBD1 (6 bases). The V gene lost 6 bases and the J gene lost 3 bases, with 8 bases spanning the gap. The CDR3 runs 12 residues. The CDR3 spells CASSKGDYGYTF. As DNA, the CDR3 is TGTGCCAGCAGCAAGGGGGACTATGGCTACACCTTC.

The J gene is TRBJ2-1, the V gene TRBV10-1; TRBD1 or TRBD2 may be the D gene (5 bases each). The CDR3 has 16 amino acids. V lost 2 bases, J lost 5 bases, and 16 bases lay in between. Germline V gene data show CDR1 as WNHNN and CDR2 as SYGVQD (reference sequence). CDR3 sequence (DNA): TGCGCCAGCAGTGAGGATCGGGGAGTAGGGGACAATGAGCAGTTCTTC. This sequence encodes CASSEDRGVGDNEQFF.

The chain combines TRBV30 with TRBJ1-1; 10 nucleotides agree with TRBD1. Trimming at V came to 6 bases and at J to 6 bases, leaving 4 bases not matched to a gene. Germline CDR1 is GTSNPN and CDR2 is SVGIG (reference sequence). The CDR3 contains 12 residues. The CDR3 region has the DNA TGTGCCTGCTCGACAGGGGGCCCTGAAGCTTTCTTT. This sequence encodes CACSTGGPEAFF.

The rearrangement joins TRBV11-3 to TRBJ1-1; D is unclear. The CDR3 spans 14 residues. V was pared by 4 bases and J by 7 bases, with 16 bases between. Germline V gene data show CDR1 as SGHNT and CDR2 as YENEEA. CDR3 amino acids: CASSSGQTLGEAFF. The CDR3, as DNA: TGTGCCAGCAGCTCCGGGCAAACGCTGGGTGAAGCTTTCTTT.

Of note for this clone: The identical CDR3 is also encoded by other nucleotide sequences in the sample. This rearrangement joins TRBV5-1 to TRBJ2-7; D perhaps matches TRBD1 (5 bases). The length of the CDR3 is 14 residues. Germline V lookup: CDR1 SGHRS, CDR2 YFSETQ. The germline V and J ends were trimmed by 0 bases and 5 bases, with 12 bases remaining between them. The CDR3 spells CASSLGQPPNEQYF. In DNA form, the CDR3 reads TGCGCCAGCAGCTTGGGACAGCCTCCTAACGAGCAGTACTTC.

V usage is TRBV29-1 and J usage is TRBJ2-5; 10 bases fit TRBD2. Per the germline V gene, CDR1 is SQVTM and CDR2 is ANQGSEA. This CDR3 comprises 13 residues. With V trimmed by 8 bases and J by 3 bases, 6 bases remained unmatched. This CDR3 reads CSSRTSGEETQYF. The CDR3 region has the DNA TGCAGCTCACGGACTAGCGGAGAAGAGACCCAGTACTTC.

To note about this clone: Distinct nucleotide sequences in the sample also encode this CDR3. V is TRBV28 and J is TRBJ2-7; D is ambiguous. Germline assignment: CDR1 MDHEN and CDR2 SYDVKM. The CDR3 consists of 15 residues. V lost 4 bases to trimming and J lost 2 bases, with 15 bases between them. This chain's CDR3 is CASSSRTGGTYEQYF. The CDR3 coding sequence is TGTGCCAGCAGTTCGCGGACGGGTGGAACCTACGAGCAGTACTTC.

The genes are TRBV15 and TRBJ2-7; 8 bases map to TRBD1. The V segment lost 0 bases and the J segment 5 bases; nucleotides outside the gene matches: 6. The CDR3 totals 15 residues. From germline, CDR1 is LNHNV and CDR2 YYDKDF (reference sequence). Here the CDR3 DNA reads TGTGCCACCAGCAGAGATCCAGGACAGGGCCACGAGCAGTACTTC. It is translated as CATSRDPGQGHEQYF.

As DNA, the CDR3 is TGTGCCAGCGGCACGACAGGGGGTGGAAACACCATATATTTT. It specifies CASGTTGGGNTIYF. This sequence joins TRBV2 and TRBJ1-3, with 9 bases fitting TRBD1. The CDR3 has 14 residues. Germline trimming cut 8 bases from V and 3 bases from J; bases unmatched to any gene: 5. Per germline, CDR1 SNHLY and CDR2 FYNNEI.

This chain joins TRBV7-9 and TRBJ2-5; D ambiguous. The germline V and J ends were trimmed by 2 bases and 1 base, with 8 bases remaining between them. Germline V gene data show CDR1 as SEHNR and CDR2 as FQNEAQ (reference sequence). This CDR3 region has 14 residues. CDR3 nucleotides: TGTGCCAGCAGCTTATCTCACTCCCAAGAGACCCAGTACTTC. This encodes CASSLSHSQETQYF. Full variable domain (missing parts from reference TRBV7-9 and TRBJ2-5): DTGVSQNPRHKITKRGQNVTFRCDPISEHNRLYWYRQTLGQGPEFLTYFQNEAQLEKSRLLSDRFSAERPKGSFSTLEIQRTEQGDSAMYLCASSLSHSQETQYFGPGTRLLVL.

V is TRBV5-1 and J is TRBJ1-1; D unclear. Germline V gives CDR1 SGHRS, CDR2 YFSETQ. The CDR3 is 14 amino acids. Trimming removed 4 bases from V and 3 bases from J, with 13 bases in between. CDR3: CASSPSIRDTEAFF. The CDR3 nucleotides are TGCGCCAGCAGCCCTTCTATTAGGGACACTGAAGCTTTCTTT.

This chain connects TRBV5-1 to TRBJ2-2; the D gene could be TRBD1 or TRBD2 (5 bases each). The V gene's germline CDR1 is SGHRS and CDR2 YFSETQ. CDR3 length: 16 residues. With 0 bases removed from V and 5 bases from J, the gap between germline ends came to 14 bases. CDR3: CASSLEGRGGTGELFF. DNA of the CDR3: TGCGCCAGCAGCTTGGAGGGCCGGGGCGGAACCGGGGAGCTGTTTTTT.

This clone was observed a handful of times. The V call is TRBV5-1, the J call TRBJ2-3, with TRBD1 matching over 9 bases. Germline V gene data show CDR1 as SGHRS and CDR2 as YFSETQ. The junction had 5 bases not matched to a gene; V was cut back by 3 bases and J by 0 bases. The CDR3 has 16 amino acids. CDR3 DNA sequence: TGCGCCAGCAGCTATGGACAGGGGCGCAGCACAGATACGCAGTATTTT. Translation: CASSYGQGRSTDTQYF.

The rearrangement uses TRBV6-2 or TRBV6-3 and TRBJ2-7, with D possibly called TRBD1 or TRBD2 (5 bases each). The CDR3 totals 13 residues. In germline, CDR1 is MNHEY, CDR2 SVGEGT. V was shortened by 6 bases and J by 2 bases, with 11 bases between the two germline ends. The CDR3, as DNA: TGTGCCAGCAGACCTAGCAGGGCCTACGAGCAGTACTTC. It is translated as CASRPSRAYEQYF.

This CDR3 is CASSLGGSSYNEQFF. The CDR3 region has the DNA TGTGCCAGCAGCTTAGGTGGGAGCTCCTACAATGAGCAGTTCTTC. The chain uses TRBV11-3 and TRBJ2-1; TRBD2 is a possible D gene (5 bases). CDR3 length: 15 amino acids. The V gene lost 1 base and the J gene lost 0 bases, with 7 bases spanning the gap. CDR1 and CDR2 from the germline V gene are SGHNT and YENEEA.